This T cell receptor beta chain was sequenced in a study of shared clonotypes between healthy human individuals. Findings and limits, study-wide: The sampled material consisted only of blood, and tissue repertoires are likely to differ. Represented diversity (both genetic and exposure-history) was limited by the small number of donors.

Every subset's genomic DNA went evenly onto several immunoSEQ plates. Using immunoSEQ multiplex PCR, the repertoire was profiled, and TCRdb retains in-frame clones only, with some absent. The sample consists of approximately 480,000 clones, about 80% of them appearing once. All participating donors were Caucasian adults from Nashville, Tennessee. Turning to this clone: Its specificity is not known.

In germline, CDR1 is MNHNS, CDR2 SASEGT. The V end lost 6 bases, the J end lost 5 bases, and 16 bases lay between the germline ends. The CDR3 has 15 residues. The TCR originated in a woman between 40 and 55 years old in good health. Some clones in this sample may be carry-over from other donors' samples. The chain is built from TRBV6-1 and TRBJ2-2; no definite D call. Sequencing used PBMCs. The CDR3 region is CASSGWGPTTGELFF. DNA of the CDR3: TGTGCCAGCAGCGGATGGGGTCCGACGACCGGGGAGCTGTTTTTT.